Below are 7 T cell receptor beta chains sequenced from a single sample in a study of blood T cell repertoires in COVID-19. Only in-frame clones appear in the TCRdb table, and some are missing; sequencing was by immunoSEQ multiplex PCR. The profile shows 120,000 to 150,000 clones, more than 80% of them singletons. Sequenced: peripheral blood. These receptors originate from a human donor with acute or convalescent COVID-19. The donor label of this sample is uncertain.

This clone was seen just once. The chain uses TRBV9 and TRBJ2-2; D perhaps matches TRBD2 (5 bases). This CDR3 is built from 15 residues. The V gene's germline CDR1 is SGDLS and CDR2 YYNGEE. V shed 0 bases and J shed 6 bases, with 12 bases lying between them. CDR3 bases: TGTGCCAGCAGCGTAGGAAGTAGCGCCGCCGGGGAGCTGTTTTTT. Encoded protein: CASSVGSSAAGELFF.

V gene TRBV27 combines with J gene TRBJ2-3; 8 nucleotides line up with TRBD2. The CDR3 sequence is 16 residues long. From germline, CDR1 is MNHEY and CDR2 SMNVEV (reference sequence). The V gene end was trimmed by 3 bases and the J gene end by 3 bases; junction bases not matched to a gene: 8. CDR3 sequence reads: CASSFFGGGLTDTQYF. The CDR3 DNA reads as TGTGCCAGCAGTTTCTTTGGCGGGGGGTTGACAGATACGCAGTATTTT.

The rearrangement links TRBV18 to TRBJ1-1; no reliable D call. V lost 8 bases and J lost 1, with 14 bases in between. This CDR3 has 14 amino acids. Germline CDR1 is KGHSH and CDR2 is LQKENI. CDR3 nucleotides: TGTGCCAGCACGCCGTATCCAGGGAACACTGAAGCTTTCTTT. Translating gives CASTPYPGNTEAFF.

This chain uses TRBV3-1 (or the pseudogene TRBV3-2) with TRBJ2-3; tentatively, D is TRBD2 (5 bases). The CDR3 loop spans 17 amino acids. CDR1 is LGHDT, CDR2 YNNKEL, per germline (reference sequence). The germline V and J ends were trimmed by 3 bases and 4 bases, with 20 bases remaining between them. The CDR3 protein is CASSHTRALNRPDTQYF. The CDR3 nucleotides are TGTGCCAGCAGCCATACTAGGGCGCTCAACCGGCCAGATACGCAGTATTTT.

This chain connects TRBV4-1 to TRBJ1-1; unclear D gene. Germline lookup yields CDR1 MGHRA and CDR2 YSYEKL. The CDR3 has 15 amino acids. Deletions cut 0 bases from V and 4 bases from J, with 12 bases between. This chain's CDR3 is CASSQEGMGSTEAFF. Here the CDR3 DNA reads TGCGCCAGCAGCCAAGAAGGGATGGGGAGCACTGAAGCTTTCTTT.

This sequence joins TRBV29-1 and TRBJ1-2, with 8 bases identical to TRBD1. Germline CDR1 SQVTM, CDR2 ANQGSEA. The ends lost 0 bases at V and 1 base at J; junction bases unmatched: 7. The CDR3 consists of 16 residues. CDR3 nucleotides: TGCAGCGTTGAAGATCCGGCAGGGGGCGGTAACTATGGCTACACCTTC. Its translation is CSVEDPAGGGNYGYTF. The variable domain in full, completed from reference TRBV29-1 and TRBJ1-2, reads SAVISQKPSRDICQRGTSLTIQCQVDSQVTMMFWYRQQPGQSLTLIATANQGSEATYESGFVIDKFPISRPNLTFSTLTVSNMSPEDSSIYLCSVEDPAGGGNYGYTFGSGTRLTVV.

The V gene is TRBV15, the J gene TRBJ1-2, with TRBD1 matching 7 bases. Germline CDR1 reads LNHNV; CDR2 reads YYDKDF (reference sequence). This CDR3 contains 13 residues. The trim removed 2 bases at V and 8 bases at J, leaving 5 bases unmatched. The CDR3, as DNA: TGTGCCACCAGCAGATCGGACAGGAAAGGCTACACCTTC. The encoded protein is CATSRSDRKGYTF.